The text below deals with one T cell receptor beta chain. Its antigen specificity is not known. There are no base qualities to consult, and no much larger clone falls within one base. Samples from volunteer blood donors who had recovered from COVID-19 were contributed by a second Seattle source. The collaborating institutions used their own protocols to collect whole blood in K2EDTA tubes. For TCRbeta analysis, collaborators shipped samples in one of three forms: frozen whole blood, isolated PBMCs, or DNA extracted from either of those sample types. This sample is drawn from a study of blood T cell repertoires in COVID-19 (dated by TCRdb to the early 2020s). Concerning the study at large: Samples covering the acute and convalescent phases of COVID-19 were provided by collaborators in the United States, Italy and Spain. The prospective study material was composed of cDNA or gDNA derived from T cells, B-cell-depleted T cells, or PBMCs. A freely available public database, intended as a resource for researchers studying the immune response to SARS-CoV-2, is where the repertoires were released. The sample metadata nearly always contained a de-identified subject ID, COVID-19 status, age in years and sex. HLA class I and class II types, where available, came from metadata supplied by the sample provider rather than from assay-based typing. Samples came from the ongoing ImmuneRACE study (first 160 participants) plus 1,254 subjects from 6 global collaborators. The dataset comprised deeply sampled blood TCRbeta repertoires from subjects exposed to, actively infected with, or recovered from COVID-19.

CDR1 SGHVS and CDR2 FQNEAQ are derived from the germline V gene. Trimming removed 2 bases from V and 3 bases from J, leaving 10 bases between the germline ends. The cysteine opens and the phenylalanine closes a CDR3 of 15 amino acids. The kept DNA is CDR3 alone, 45 bases in frame from the first base. The immunoSEQ Assay, a bias-controlled multiplex PCR, was used to amplify TCRbeta CDR3 regions from genomic DNA. As for the original processing: Nucleated cell counts per sample were estimated from amplification of reference gene primers within the assay. To quantify the absolute abundance of each unique TCRbeta CDR3 rearrangement, sequence reads were collapsed and filtered. For each sample, productive Simpson clonality was calculated as the square root of Simpson's diversity index across productive rearrangements. The source is immuneACCESS, and TCRdb retained only in-frame sequences with V and J called. Part of the clones is not carried over; for the studies checked, unresolved V genes explain less than half of this, and the remainder is unexplained. V and J calls and clone size are given by that table; D and trimming were obtained from the DNA. This sample holds approximately 300,000 clones; roughly 90% were observed only once. The top ten hold under 8% of the sample.

The investigation overall reported the following: How much clinical and demographic metadata was included differed by source and by participant, and the metadata was provided uncurated.

The origin of this receptor is a man aged 18-30 years who had recovered from COVID-19. The sequencing sample was made of peripheral blood. Recombination joined TRBV7-8 with TRBJ2-2, with TRBD2 as a weak D call on 6 bases. The CDR3: CASSLLGGDTGELFF. The nucleotide sequence is given as TGTGCCAGCAGCTTATTAGGAGGGGACACCGGGGAGCTGTTTTTT. The entire variable domain, with the stretches around the CDR3 drawn from the reference TRBV7-8 and TRBJ2-2 proteins, is GAGVSQSPRYKVAKRGQDVALRCDPISGHVSLFWYQQALGQGPEFLTYFQNEAQLDKSGLPSDRFFAERPEGSVSTLKIQRTQQEDSAVYLCASSLLGGDTGELFFGEGSRLTVL.